The T cell receptor (beta chain) described here comes from a study of T-cell reconstitution after alpha-beta-depleted transplantation in children. This clonotype was seen a handful of times. Antigen: not known. As it was prepared, the TCRbeta library received unique molecular identifiers. TCRdb reprocessed the PCR reads with MiXCR, giving one entry per CDR3 protein. The table shows about 600,000 distinct CDR3 sequences, with over 10% occurring only once. Points from the study as a whole: Some patients' high day-60 TCRbeta diversity was attributed to recipient cells surviving conditioning.

Per the germline V gene, CDR1 is SGHAT and CDR2 is FQDESV (reference sequence). V lost 4 bases to trimming and J lost 5 bases; unmatched junction nucleotides: 14. This CDR3 is built from 20 residues. The gene calls are TRBV11-1 and TRBJ2-1; 16 bases fit TRBD2. This material consisted of PBMCs, mostly from graft donor cells, taken 360 days after TCRalphabeta/CD19-depleted stem cell transplant. This TCR derives from a male patient aged 5 to 17 who had a stem cell transplant for acute myeloid leukemia, so the T cells may come from the graft donor. The CDR3 sequence: CASSSPSGTSGRAAHNEQFF. DNA for the CDR3: TGTGCCAGCAGCTCGCCCTCCGGGACTAGCGGGAGGGCCGCCCACAATGAGCAGTTCTTC.